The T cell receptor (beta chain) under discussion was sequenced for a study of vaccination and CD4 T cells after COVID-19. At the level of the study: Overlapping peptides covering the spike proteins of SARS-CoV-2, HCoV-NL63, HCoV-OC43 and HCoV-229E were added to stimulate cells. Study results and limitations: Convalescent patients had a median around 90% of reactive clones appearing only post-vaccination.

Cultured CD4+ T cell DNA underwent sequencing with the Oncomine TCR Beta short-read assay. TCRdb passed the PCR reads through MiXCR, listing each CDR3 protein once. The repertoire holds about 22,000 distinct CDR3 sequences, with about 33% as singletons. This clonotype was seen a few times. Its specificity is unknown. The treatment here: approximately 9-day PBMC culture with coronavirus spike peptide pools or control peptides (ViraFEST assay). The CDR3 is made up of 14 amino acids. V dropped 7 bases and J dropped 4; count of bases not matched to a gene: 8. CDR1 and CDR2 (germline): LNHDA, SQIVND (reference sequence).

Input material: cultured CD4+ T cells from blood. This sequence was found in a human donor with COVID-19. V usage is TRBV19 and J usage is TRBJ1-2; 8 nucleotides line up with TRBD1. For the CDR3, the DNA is TGTGCCAGTACCCCGACAGGGGTTAGCTATGGCTACACCTTC. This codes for CASTPTGVSYGYTF.